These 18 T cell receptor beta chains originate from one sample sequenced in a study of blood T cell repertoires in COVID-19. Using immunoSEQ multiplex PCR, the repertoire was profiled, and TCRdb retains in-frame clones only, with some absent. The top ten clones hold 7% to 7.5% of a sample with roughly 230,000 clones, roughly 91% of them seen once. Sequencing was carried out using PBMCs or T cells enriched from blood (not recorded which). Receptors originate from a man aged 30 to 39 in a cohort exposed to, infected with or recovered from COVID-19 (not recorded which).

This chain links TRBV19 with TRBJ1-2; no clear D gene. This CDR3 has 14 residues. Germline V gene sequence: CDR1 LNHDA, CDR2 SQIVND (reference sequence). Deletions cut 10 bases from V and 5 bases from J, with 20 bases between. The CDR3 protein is CATQATALLYGYTF. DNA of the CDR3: TGTGCCACCCAGGCGACGGCCCTGCTGTATGGCTACACCTTC.

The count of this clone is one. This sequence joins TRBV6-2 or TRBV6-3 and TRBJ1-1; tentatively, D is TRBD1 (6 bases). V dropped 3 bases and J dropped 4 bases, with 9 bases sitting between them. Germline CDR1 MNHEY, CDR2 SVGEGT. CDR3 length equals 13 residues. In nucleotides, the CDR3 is TGTGCCAGCAGTTATTCAGGGGTCACTGAAGCTTTCTTT. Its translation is CASSYSGVTEAFF.

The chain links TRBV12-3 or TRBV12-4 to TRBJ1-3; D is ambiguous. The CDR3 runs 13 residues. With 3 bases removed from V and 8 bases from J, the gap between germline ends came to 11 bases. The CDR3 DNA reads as TGTGCCAGCAGTTTTGGTTTATTAGACACCATATATTTT. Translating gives CASSFGLLDTIYF.

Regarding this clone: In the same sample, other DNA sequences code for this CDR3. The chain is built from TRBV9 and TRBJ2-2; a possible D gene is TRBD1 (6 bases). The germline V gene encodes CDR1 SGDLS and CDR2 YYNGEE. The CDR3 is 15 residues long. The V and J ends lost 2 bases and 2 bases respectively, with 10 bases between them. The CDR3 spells CASSVEGVNTGELFF. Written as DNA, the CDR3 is TGTGCCAGCAGCGTTGAGGGGGTTAACACCGGGGAGCTGTTTTTT.

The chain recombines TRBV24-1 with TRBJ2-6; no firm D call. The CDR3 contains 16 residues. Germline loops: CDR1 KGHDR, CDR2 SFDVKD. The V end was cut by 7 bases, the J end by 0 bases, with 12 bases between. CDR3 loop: CATSAPGASGANVLTF. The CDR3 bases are TGTGCCACCAGCGCCCCAGGTGCCTCTGGGGCCAACGTCCTGACTTTC.

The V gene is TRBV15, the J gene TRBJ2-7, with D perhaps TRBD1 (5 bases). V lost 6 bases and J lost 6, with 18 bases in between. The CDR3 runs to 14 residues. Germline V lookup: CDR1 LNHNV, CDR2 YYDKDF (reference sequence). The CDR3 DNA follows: TGTGCCACCAGGGGGTCCAGGGATGTCGGCGAGCAGTACTTC. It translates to CATRGSRDVGEQYF.

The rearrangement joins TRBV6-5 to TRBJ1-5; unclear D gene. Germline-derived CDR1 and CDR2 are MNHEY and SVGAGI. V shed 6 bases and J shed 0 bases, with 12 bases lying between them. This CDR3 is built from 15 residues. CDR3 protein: CASRPIRGSNQPQHF. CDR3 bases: TGTGCCAGCAGGCCCATTAGAGGTAGCAATCAGCCCCAGCATTTT.

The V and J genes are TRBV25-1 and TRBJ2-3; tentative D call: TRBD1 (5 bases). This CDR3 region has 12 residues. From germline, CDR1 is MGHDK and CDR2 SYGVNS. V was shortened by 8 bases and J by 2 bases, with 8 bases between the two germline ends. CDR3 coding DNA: TGTGCCAGCGGCAGGGTCACAGATACGCAGTATTTT. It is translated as CASGRVTDTQYF.

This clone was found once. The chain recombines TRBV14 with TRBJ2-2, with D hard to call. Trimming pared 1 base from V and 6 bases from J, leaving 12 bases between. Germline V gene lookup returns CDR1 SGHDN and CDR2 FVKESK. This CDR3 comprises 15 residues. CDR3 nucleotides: TGTGCCAGCAGCCAAGTTCCAGATTTGCCCGGGGAGCTGTTTTTT. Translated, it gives CASSQVPDLPGELFF.

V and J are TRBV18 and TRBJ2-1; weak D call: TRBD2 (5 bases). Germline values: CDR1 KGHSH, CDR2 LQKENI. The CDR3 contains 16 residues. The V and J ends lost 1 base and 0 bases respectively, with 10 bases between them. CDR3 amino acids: CASSPQERSSYNEQFF. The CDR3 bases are TGTGCCAGCTCACCACAAGAGCGGAGCTCCTACAATGAGCAGTTCTTC.

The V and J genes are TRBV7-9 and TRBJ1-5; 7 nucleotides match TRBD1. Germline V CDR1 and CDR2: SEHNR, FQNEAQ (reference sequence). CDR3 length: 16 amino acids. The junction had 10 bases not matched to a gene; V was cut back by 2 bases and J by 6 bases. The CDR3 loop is CASSLNTGAVRQPQHF. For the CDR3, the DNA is TGTGCCAGCAGCTTAAATACAGGGGCGGTACGTCAGCCCCAGCATTTT. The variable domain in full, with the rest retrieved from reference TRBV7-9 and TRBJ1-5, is DTGVSQNPRHKITKRGQNVTFRCDPISEHNRLYWYRQTLGQGPEFLTYFQNEAQLEKSRLLSDRFSAERPKGSFSTLEIQRTEQGDSAMYLCASSLNTGAVRQPQHFGDGTRLSIL.

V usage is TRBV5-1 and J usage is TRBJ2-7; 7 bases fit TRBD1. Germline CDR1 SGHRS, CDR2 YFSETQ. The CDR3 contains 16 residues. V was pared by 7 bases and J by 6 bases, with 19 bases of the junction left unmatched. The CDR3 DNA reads TGCGCCAGCGGGACCCGCGCTATCCGGGACAGTAGCGAGCAGTACTTC. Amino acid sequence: CASGTRAIRDSSEQYF. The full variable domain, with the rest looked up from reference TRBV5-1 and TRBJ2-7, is KAGVTQTPRYLIKTRGQQVTLSCSPISGHRSVSWYQQTPGQGLQFLFEYFSETQRNKGNFPGRFSGRQFSNSRSEMNVSTLELGDSALYLCASGTRAIRDSSEQYFGPGTRLTVT.

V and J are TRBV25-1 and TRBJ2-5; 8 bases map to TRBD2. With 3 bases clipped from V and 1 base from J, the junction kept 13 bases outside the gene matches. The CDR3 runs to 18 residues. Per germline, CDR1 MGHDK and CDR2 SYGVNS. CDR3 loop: CASSDLRGGRGAQETQYF. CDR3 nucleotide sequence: TGTGCCAGCAGTGACCTCCGAGGGGGGCGGGGGGCCCAAGAGACCCAGTACTTC.

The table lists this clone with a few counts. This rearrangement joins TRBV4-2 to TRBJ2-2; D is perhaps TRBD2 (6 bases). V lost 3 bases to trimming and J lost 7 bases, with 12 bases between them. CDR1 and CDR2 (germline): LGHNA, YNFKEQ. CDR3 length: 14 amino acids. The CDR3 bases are TGTGCCAGCAGCCACTACCGGGGGAGCGGGGAGCTGTTTTTT. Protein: CASSHYRGSGELFF.

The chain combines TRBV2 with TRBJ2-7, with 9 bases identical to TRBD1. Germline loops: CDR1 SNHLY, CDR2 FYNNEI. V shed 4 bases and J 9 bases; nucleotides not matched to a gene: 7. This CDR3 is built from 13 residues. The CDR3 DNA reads TGTGCCAGCAGTGGGGACAGGGCTAATGGGCAGTACTTC. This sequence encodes CASSGDRANGQYF.

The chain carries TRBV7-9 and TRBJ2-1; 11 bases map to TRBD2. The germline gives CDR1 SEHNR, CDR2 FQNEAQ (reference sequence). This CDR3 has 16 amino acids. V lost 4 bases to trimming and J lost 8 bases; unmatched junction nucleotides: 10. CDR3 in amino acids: CASSSLLAGGPHEQFF. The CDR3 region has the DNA TGTGCCAGCAGCTCGCTGTTAGCGGGAGGGCCCCATGAGCAGTTCTTC.

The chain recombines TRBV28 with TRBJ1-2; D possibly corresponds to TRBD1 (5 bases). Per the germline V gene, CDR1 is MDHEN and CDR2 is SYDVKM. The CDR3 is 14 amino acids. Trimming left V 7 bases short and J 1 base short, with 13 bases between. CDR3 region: CASIGGLINYGYTF. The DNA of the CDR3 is TGTGCCAGCATTGGGGGACTTATTAACTATGGCTACACCTTC.

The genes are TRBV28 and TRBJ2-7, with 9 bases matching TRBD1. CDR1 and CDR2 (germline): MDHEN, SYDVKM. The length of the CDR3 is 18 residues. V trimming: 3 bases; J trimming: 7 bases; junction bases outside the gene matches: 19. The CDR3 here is CASSLDRGWREAVPEQYF. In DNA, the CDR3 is TGTGCCAGCAGTTTGGACAGGGGTTGGAGGGAGGCCGTCCCGGAGCAGTACTTC.